Listed below are T cell receptor beta chains from one sample, sequenced in a study of shared clonotypes between healthy human individuals. Sequenced by immunoSEQ multiplex PCR; TCRdb stores in-frame clones only, minus some. This repertoire shows about 2 million clones, approximately 94% found once; its top ten account for roughly 1%. Specimen: naive CD8+ T cells sorted from blood. The receptors derive from a man aged 18 to 29 in good health. Both conserved end residues are part of each CDR3. A D gene is named only where the DNA matches it firmly. Some rows mark clone size as missing; the rest say once, few, many or name a class of expanded clone.

>TRBV19|TRBD1|NA|TRBJ1-5
TGTGCCAGTAGGGTAGGGACAGATGGCAATCAGCCCCAGCATTTT
CASRVGTDGNQPQHF
>TRBV6-1|NA|NA|TRBJ2-1
TGTGCCAGCAGTGTTCCGCGCCTATCCTACAATGAGCAGTTCTTC
CASSVPRLSYNEQFF
>TRBV4-1|NA|NA|TRBJ1-5
TGCGCCAGCAGCCAAGTGGAGGGGAATAATCAGCCCCAGCATTTT
CASSQVEGNNQPQHF
>TRBV10-3|NA|NA|TRBJ1-5
TGTGCCATCAGTGGGGGGGCGATTCAGCCCCAGCATTTT
CAISGGAIQPQHF
>TRBV7-9|TRBD2|NA|TRBJ2-3
TGTGCCAGCAGCGGAGGGCCTAGCGGGCTAGGAGATACGCAGTATTTT
CASSGGPSGLGDTQYF
>TRBV9|NA|NA|TRBJ1-1
TGTGCCAGCAGCGTAGATGGGTGGGGGCAAGCTTTCTTT
CASSVDGWGQAFF
>TRBV6-6|NA|NA|TRBJ2-7
TGTGCCAGCATTGCTGGGACTTCCTACGAGCAGTACTTC
CASIAGTSYEQYF
>TRBV6-1|NA|NA|TRBJ1-5
TGTGCCAGCAGTGCGGCCGACTGGGGCAATCAGCCCCAGCATTTT
CASSAADWGNQPQHF
>TRBV29-1|NA|few|TRBJ1-1
TGCAGCGTTGTAGGGCCAGGGCACACTGAAGCTTTCTTT
CSVVGPGHTEAFF
>TRBV7-9|NA|NA|TRBJ2-7
TGTGCCAGCGGGGACGGAACCTCCTACGAGCAGTACTTC
CASGDGTSYEQYF
>TRBV27|NA|NA|TRBJ1-2
TGTGCCAGCAGTTTGGTGGGCGGCTTCTATGGCTACACCTTC
CASSLVGGFYGYTF
>TRBV4-2|TRBD2|NA|TRBJ2-3
TGTGCCAGCAGCCAAGTGCCTAGCGGGGGGTCTACAGATACGCAGTATTTT
CASSQVPSGGSTDTQYF
>TRBV11-3|TRBD2|NA|TRBJ2-7
TGTGCCAGCAGCTTAGGTGGCGGGAGGATGCAGTACTTC
CASSLGGGRMQYF
>TRBV30|NA|NA|TRBJ2-7
TGTGCCTGGAGTTCATCAAACGAGCAGTACTTC
CAWSSSNEQYF
>TRBV9|TRBD2|NA|TRBJ2-1
TGTGCCAGCAGCCCTTCCGGACTAGCGGGAGACAATGAGCAGTTCTTC
CASSPSGLAGDNEQFF
>TRBV6-5|NA|NA|TRBJ2-3
TGTGCCAGCAGTTACTGGCGGGACAACACAGATACGCAGTATTTT
CASSYWRDNTDTQYF
>TRBV27|NA|NA|TRBJ2-1
TGTGCCAGCAGTTTGGGCCCCGAGTATGAGCAGTTCTTC
CASSLGPEYEQFF
>TRBV28|TRBD1|once|TRBJ2-7
TGTGCCAGCAGTTTCCCTGGACAGGGGTTGCCCTACGAGCAGTACTTC
CASSFPGQGLPYEQYF
>TRBV7-9|TRBD1|NA|TRBJ2-5
TGTGCCAGCAGCTTACAGGGGGCGGGGTACCAAGAGACCCAGTACTTC
CASSLQGAGYQETQYF
>TRBV28|NA|NA|TRBJ1-2
TGTGCCAGCAGCCACGGGCCCCTCTATGGCTACACCTTC
CASSHGPLYGYTF
>TRBV14|NA|NA|TRBJ1-2
TGTGCCAGCAGCCAAGATCCGACAGTGTCCTATGGCTACACCTTC
CASSQDPTVSYGYTF
>TRBV27|NA|few|TRBJ2-7
TGTGCCAGCAGTGGGGACTGGGGGCCAGCCTACGAGCAGTACTTC
CASSGDWGPAYEQYF
>TRBV5-1|NA|NA|TRBJ2-7
TGCGCCAGCAGCTTGGCCCCACTGGGTGAGCAGTACTTC
CASSLAPLGEQYF
>TRBV11-2|NA|NA|TRBJ2-6
TGTGCCAGCAGCTCCCCCACAGGGTTTGGGGCCAACGTCCTGACTTTC
CASSSPTGFGANVLTF
>TRBV11-2|NA|NA|TRBJ2-4
TGTGCCAGCAGCCTCACAGGGTCCAAAAACATTCAGTACTTC
CASSLTGSKNIQYF
>TRBV25-1|TRBD1|NA|TRBJ2-2
TGTGCCAGCACCCCGGGGACAGGGAACACCGGGGAGCTGTTTTTT
CASTPGTGNTGELFF
>TRBV5-4|TRBD2|once|TRBJ2-1
TGTGCCAGCAGCTCGATTTCTAGCGGGGGGGCAGATGAGCAGTTCTTC
CASSSISSGGADEQFF
>TRBV10-3|NA|few|TRBJ1-3
TGTGCCATCAGTGAGGACAGGAGCTCTGGAAACACCATATATTTT
CAISEDRSSGNTIYF
>TRBV28|NA|NA|TRBJ2-3
TGTGCCAGCAGTCTGACAGCTAGCACAGATACGCAGTATTTT
CASSLTASTDTQYF
>TRBV5-5|NA|NA|TRBJ2-4
TGTGCCAGCAGCTTCGACAGAAACATTCAGTACTTC
CASSFDRNIQYF
>TRBV6-5|NA|NA|TRBJ1-2
TGTGCCAGCAGTTACTTCCGAGATCAGGGGTACGGCTACACCTTC
CASSYFRDQGYGYTF
>TRBV5-8|NA|once|TRBJ2-7
TGTGCCAGCAGCTTGGGGCTTATTGGCAGTTACTACGAGCAGTACTTC
CASSLGLIGSYYEQYF
>TRBV6-5|TRBD1|once|TRBJ2-2
TGTGCCAGCAGTTACTCACAGGGGGCTACCGGGGAGCTGTTTTTT
CASSYSQGATGELFF
>TRBV2|NA|NA|TRBJ2-7
TGTGCCAGCACCAAGGGGGACGGGTACGAGCAGTACTTC
CASTKGDGYEQYF
>TRBV27|NA|NA|TRBJ2-3
TGTGCCAGCAGTGCGGAACTAGCTACCACAGATACGCAGTATTTT
CASSAELATTDTQYF
>TRBV15|NA|NA|TRBJ1-6
TGTGCCACCAGCAGTGGGGACCGCTCACCCCTCCACTTT
CATSSGDRSPLHF
>TRBV7-9|TRBD1|NA|TRBJ2-7
TGTGCCAGCCAGTACGGACAGGGACTCGAGCAGTACTTC
CASQYGQGLEQYF
>TRBV15|TRBD1|NA|TRBJ1-6
TGTGCCACCAGCAGAGATCGAGGCGCGGGCAGGGGGCAGAATTCACCCCTCCACTTT
CATSRDRGAGRGQNSPLHF
>TRBV27|TRBD2|NA|TRBJ2-2
TGTGCCAGCAGTCCGCCGGGACTAGCGGGGCGACGGGGCGGGGAGCTGTTTTTT
CASSPPGLAGRRGGELFF
>TRBV30|NA|NA|TRBJ2-3
TGTGCCTGGAGTGTGTCGGATACGCAGTATTTT
CAWSVSDTQYF
>TRBV9|NA|once|TRBJ1-1
TGTGCCAGCAGCGCAGTGGGGGGGAGCACTGAAGCTTTCTTT
CASSAVGGSTEAFF
>TRBV9|NA|NA|TRBJ2-3
TGTGCCAGCAGCGCGGAAGGATCCGGAATAAGGGAAACGCAGTATTTT
CASSAEGSGIRETQYF
>TRBV5-6|NA|NA|TRBJ2-7
TGTGCCAGCAGCTTCAACTCACCCTACGAGCAGTACTTC
CASSFNSPYEQYF
>TRBV4-1|NA|NA|TRBJ2-7
TGCGCCAGCAGCCAGGAGGTAAACAGCTACGAGCAGTACTTC
CASSQEVNSYEQYF
>TRBV4-1|NA|NA|TRBJ1-5
TGCGCCAGCAGCCAGTTGCAGGGGTACGGCCATCAGCCCCAGCATTTT
CASSQLQGYGHQPQHF
>TRBV4-1|NA|NA|TRBJ1-1
TGCGCCAGCAGCCAAGACCAGGGGCCTGGAGGCACTGAAGCTTTCTTT
CASSQDQGPGGTEAFF
>TRBV29-1|NA|NA|TRBJ2-3
TGCAGCGTTGAGTCAGATACGCAGTATTTT
CSVESDTQYF
>TRBV4-3|TRBD2|NA|TRBJ2-1
TGCGCCAGCAGCCAAGAAAAGTGGACTAGCGGGCCTAATGAGCAGTTCTTC
CASSQEKWTSGPNEQFF
>TRBV27|NA|NA|TRBJ1-5
TGTGCCAGCAGGGGCAGGGTGAACGGGCGCAATCAGCCCCAGCATTTT
CASRGRVNGRNQPQHF
>TRBV18|NA|NA|TRBJ1-1
TGTGCCAGCTCACCACCGGGAGCGAACACTGAAGCTTTCTTT
CASSPPGANTEAFF
>TRBV2|NA|NA|TRBJ2-1
TGTGCCAGCAGAGGGGCCGACACCACCTACAATGAGCAGTTCTTC
CASRGADTTYNEQFF
>TRBV5-1|TRBD1|once|TRBJ1-2
TGCGCCAGCAGCGTTGAACAGGGGGCGAGAGGCTACACCTTC
CASSVEQGARGYTF
>TRBV14|NA|NA|TRBJ2-2
TGTGCCAGCAGCCCGGATTATAGGACCCAGCCGAACACCGGGGAGCTGTTTTTT
CASSPDYRTQPNTGELFF